The sequence of this TCR beta chain was determined in a study of radiotherapy plus CTLA-4 blockade in lung cancer. At the level of the study: Objective responses were documented in around a sixth of patients, with disease control in around 31%. Study-wide points: Best predicting response, reportedly, were early blood T cell clone dynamics, with interferon-beta.

Sequenced by immunoSEQ multiplex PCR; TCRdb stores in-frame clones only, minus some. The table has 90,000 to 100,000 clones, roughly 79% seen once; the top ten hold about 3%. In the case of this clone: What it binds is unknown.

From germline, CDR1 is SNHLY and CDR2 FYNNEI. This CDR3 has 11 amino acids. V was clipped by 2 bases and J by 11 bases, with 9 bases between them. The sample consisted of peripheral blood, taken from a patient treated with radiotherapy plus ipilimumab. This sequence joins TRBV2 and TRBJ1-1; D gene ambiguous. The receptor comes from a human donor with non-small cell lung cancer who had a partial response to radiotherapy plus ipilimumab. Some clones in this sample may be carry-over from other donors' samples. The CDR3, as DNA: TGTGCCAGCAGTGAAAAAAAACGGGCTTTCTTT. This translates into CASSEKKRAFF.